What follows describes a single T cell receptor beta chain. Its specificity is not known. Trimming took off 3 bases at V and 0 bases at J, with 9 bases between the two ends. Germline assignment: CDR1 LNHNV and CDR2 YYDKDF (reference sequence). The CDR3 runs 15 residues. These data are taken from a study of shared clonotypes between healthy human individuals. Across the whole study: Researchers drew samples from two women and a few men aged 18 to 49.

Assay used: immunoSEQ multiplex PCR; TCRdb lists only in-frame clones, some missing. The repertoire consists of more than 1,200,000 clones, with less than 99% occurring once and the leading ten covering roughly 0.36%. Study observations and caveats: Of the naive CD4 clonotypes, about 5% were shared across a handful of donors. Estimated richness was generally greater in naive than memory subsets.

Memory CD4+ cells were the fraction left after CD45RA+ naive selection. The sequence was collected from a man aged 30 to 45 in good health. Specimen: naive CD4+ T cells sorted from blood. Subset denoted: CD45RA+ positively selected. The rearrangement joins TRBV15 to TRBJ1-5, with no clear D. In DNA, the CDR3 is TGTGCCACCAGCAGTGGACGGGTTAGCAATCAGCCCCAGCATTTT. Its protein is CATSSGRVSNQPQHF.